Sequencing of this T cell receptor (beta chain) was carried out in a study of blood T cells in healthy people across ages (dated by TCRdb to about 2015). For the study in its entirety: Template switching captured roughly one uniquely barcoded TCR beta cDNA molecule per two T cells in model experiments. Age-related changes in TCR beta repertoire diversity were measured in the study by deep sequencing normalized with unique cDNA molecular identifiers. Four age groups were formed from the donors: young (average around 15 years), middle-aged (around 37), aged (62) and long-lived (less than 85). To avoid experimental bias, donors of different ages were spread randomly across the sequencing lanes. The study analyzed two additional independent replicas of 1 million unique cDNA reads from the same blood draw for two donors, one aged 18 to 29 and one aged 80 or older.

The paper's findings and limits, for the study overall: The long-lived group showed more naive CD4+ T cells, fewer expanded clones and increased TCR diversity than the aged group, suggesting age selection. Donor CMV infection status was unknown, potentially confounding age-related changes in expanded clonotypes. As age increased, observed TCR beta diversity per million T cells dropped in a roughly linear way, and a significant reduction was already evident by age about 36. There was a strong correlation between observed TCR beta diversity and the percentage of naive T cells measured by flow cytometry. Since profiling was done on bulk unsorted PBMCs, naive and antigen-experienced compartments could not be conclusively compared. Estimates of total diversity from one million sequenced T cells were regarded as lower bounds and underestimates.

Library preparation employed 5' RACE. A second PCR of roughly 7 to 11 cycles was run with a J-beta primer mix and a sample-barcoded 5' primer. A template-switch 5' adaptor carrying 12 random nucleotides introduced a unique molecular identifier onto each TCR beta cDNA molecule. Each sample yielded at least 3 million CDR3-containing paired-end reads. All of the RNA was converted into first-strand cDNA using the Mint cDNA synthesis kit, with a TRBC-specific oligonucleotide serving as the primer. Following uracil-DNA glycosylase treatment, all cDNA underwent a first 18-cycle PCR with the universal primers M1SS and BC2_uni_R. Under the source paper's analysis protocol: Normalization of each sample was performed by random selection of 1 million high-quality reads, each carrying a distinct molecular identifier. Instead of being binned into consensus sequences, reads that shared molecular identifiers were thrown out. CDR3 identification, clonotype clustering and error correction used MiTCR with a Q25 quality threshold and the strictest error-elimination algorithm. A nonparametric unseen species model with Euler transformation was used to estimate lower-bound total TCR beta diversity. The raw public data were reprocessed by TCRdb itself: fastp quality trimming at Q25, MiXCR clonotype calling, in-frame beta chains only. Each entry merges the rows of one CDR3 protein and shows their most common DNA and genes. What appears here as the V and J calls and clone size reflects TCRdb's work, not the paper's. The sample yields 1,800,000 or so distinct CDR3 sequences; about two fifths were counted once. The top ten clones comprise 23% of the sample.

In the germline V gene (reference sequence), CDR1 corresponds to DFQATT and CDR2 to SNEGSKA. Measured from the cysteine to the phenylalanine, the CDR3 is 13 residues long. Only the CDR3 part of the read is kept: 39 bases, read in frame from the first base. Donors were a few dozen systemically healthy Caucasian individuals from Russia aged roughly 6 to 90 years. Around 10 milliliters of peripheral blood were drawn from each donor into EDTA-treated Vacutainer tubes. PBMCs were isolated by Ficoll-Paque density-gradient centrifugation, with at least 7 million obtained per sample. Trizol reagent was used to extract total RNA from PBMCs, with at least 6 micrograms per sample. Naive CD45RAhigh/CD27high T cell percentages were measured by flow cytometry on a PBMC aliquot from every donor. This clonotype appeared a few times. Its binding antigen is unknown. Possible read error: a much larger clone is one base away.

The TCR comes from a human donor in good health. Sequencing was carried out using blood. The chain couples TRBV20-1 to TRBJ2-1; TRBD2 is a weak D gene call, 6 bases matching. The DNA end is a closer match to TRBJ2-7, so the J assignment may be wrong. The DNA reads as follows: TGCAGTGCTAGCGGGAGCTCCTACAATGAGCAGTACTTC. Protein translation: CSASGSSYNEQYF.